This T cell receptor (beta chain) came from a study of CD8+CD57+ T cells in acquired aplastic anemia. It was genomic DNA that served as the template for profiling TCR beta VDJ and CDR3. In TCRdb, the reads were re-called with MiXCR into one record per CDR3 protein. The sample has hundreds of thousands of distinct CDR3 sequences, over 25% seen once. This clonotype was seen at least ten times. The antigen is unknown. The germline V and J ends were trimmed by 3 bases and 0 bases, with 6 bases remaining between them. The CDR3 extends over 13 amino acids. Germline values: CDR1 MGHDK, CDR2 SYGVNS. The study's findings and limits: Common to patients and controls were roughly 30 CD8+ CDR3 sequences.

CD8+CD57+ cell expansion, shown by flow cytometry, had occurred in the patients selected for sequencing. The rearrangement uses TRBV25-1 and TRBJ2-7; no clear D. The TCR originated in a human donor with aplastic anemia. Sequences were obtained from sorted CD4+, CD8+, or CD8+CD57+ T cells (not recorded which) from PBMCs. CDR3 DNA sequence: TGTGCCAGCAGTGATGACAACTCCTACGAGCAGTACTTC. It translates to CASSDDNSYEQYF.